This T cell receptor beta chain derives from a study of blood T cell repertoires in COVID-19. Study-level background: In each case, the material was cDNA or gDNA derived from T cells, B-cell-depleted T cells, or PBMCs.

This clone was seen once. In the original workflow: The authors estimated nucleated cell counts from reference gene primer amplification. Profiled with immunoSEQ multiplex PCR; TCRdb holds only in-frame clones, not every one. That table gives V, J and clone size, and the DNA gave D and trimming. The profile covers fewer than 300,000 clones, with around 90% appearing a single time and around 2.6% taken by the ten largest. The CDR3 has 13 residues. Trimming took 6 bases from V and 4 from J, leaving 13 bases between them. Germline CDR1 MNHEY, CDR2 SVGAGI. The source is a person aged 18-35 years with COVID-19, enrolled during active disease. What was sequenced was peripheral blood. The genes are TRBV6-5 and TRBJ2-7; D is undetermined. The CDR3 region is CASRVGASYEQYF. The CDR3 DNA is TGTGCCAGCAGGGTCGGAGCTTCGTACGAGCAGTACTTC.